This T cell receptor (beta chain) derives from a study of cytomegalovirus exposure and HLA in healthy donors. Study-wide results and limits: A later analysis found TCR association rates differed by HLA locus, highest for DRB1 and lowest for HLA-C. In a later analysis, HLA-associated TCR beta chains were more clonally expanded than equally common others. Later analysis identified a missense DCLRE1C variant that was linked to TCR beta V- and J-gene trimming.

Amplification used 60 Vbeta primers and 13 Jbeta primers. TCRdb's table, derived via immunoSEQ multiplex PCR, lists solely in-frame clones and lacks some. Of 210,000 or so clones in the sample, over 70% were seen once. The CDR3 contains 17 residues. The germline V gene has CDR1 MGHRA and CDR2 YSYEKL. The V end was cut by 0 bases, the J end by 2 bases, with 13 bases between. Points on this clone: Its antigen remains unidentified.

The sequence came from a man aged 25-45 years in good health and CMV-seronegative. This chain joins TRBV4-1 and TRBJ1-4; D is ambiguous. The sequenced sample was PBMCs. CDR3 bases: TGCGCCAGCAGCCAAGACGGAAGGGAGGCGACTAATGAAAAACTGTTTTTT. It encodes CASSQDGREATNEKLFF.